This TCR beta chain was recovered during a study of blood T cell repertoires in COVID-19. As processed by the authors: Counts of nucleated cells, estimated from reference gene primer amplification, were obtained. Assay: immunoSEQ multiplex PCR; the TCRdb copy retains only in-frame clones and omits some. Clonal size and the V and J genes are those of that table, whereas D and trimming came from the DNA. This sample has tens of thousands of clones, with around four fifths found just once. V lost 5 bases to trimming and J lost 3 bases, with 16 bases between them. The V gene's germline CDR1 is KGHDR and CDR2 SFDVKD. The CDR3 loop spans 16 amino acids.

This rearrangement joins TRBV24-1 to TRBJ2-1, with D unresolved. This sequence originates from a man aged 50 or older with active COVID-19. The sample taken for sequencing was peripheral blood. CDR3 bases: TGTGCCACCAGTGCCGACCGCCTTCGCGGCTACAATGAGCAGTTCTTC. Its protein is CATSADRLRGYNEQFF.